The 14 T cell receptor beta chains presented below share a single source sample, sequenced in a study of primary melanoma T cells and metastatic recurrence. Generated by immunoSEQ multiplex PCR, the TCRdb table keeps only in-frame clones and is missing some. The table includes some 140 clones, roughly 82% detected once. Sequencing was done on a sample of melanoma tumor tissue. Every receptor here comes from a human donor with melanoma.

This chain connects TRBV30 to TRBJ2-7; TRBD2 matches at 7 bases. Per germline, CDR1 GTSNPN and CDR2 SVGIG (reference sequence). Germline trimming cut 2 bases from V and 6 bases from J; bases unmatched to any gene: 4. CDR3 length: 12 amino acids. DNA for the CDR3: TGTGCCTGGAGTAGGGAGGGGCCCGAGCAGTACTTC. This codes for CAWSREGPEQYF. The whole variable domain, filled in from reference TRBV30 and TRBJ2-7, reads SQTIHQWPATLVQPVGSPLSLECTVEGTSNPNLYWYRQAAGRGLQLLFYSVGIGQISSEVPQNLSASRPQDRQFILSSKKLLLSDSGFYLCAWSREGPEQYFGPGTRLTVT.

This sequence joins TRBV5-1 and TRBJ1-6; 9 bases are a match to TRBD1. V shed 4 bases, J shed 7 bases, and the junction held 3 bases outside the gene matches. The germline gives CDR1 SGHRS, CDR2 YFSETQ. The CDR3 is made up of 14 amino acids. CDR3 bases: TGCGCCAGCAGCCCTGACAGGGGGAATTCACCCCTCCACTTT. Amino acids: CASSPDRGNSPLHF.

The J gene is TRBJ1-1, the V gene TRBV19; a possible D gene is TRBD1 (5 bases). Per the germline V gene, CDR1 is LNHDA and CDR2 is SQIVND (reference sequence). The CDR3 is 17 residues long. Deletions cut 6 bases from V and 6 bases from J, with 26 bases between. CDR3 sequence: CASSLPLGRVQVSEAFF. The CDR3 DNA reads TGTGCCAGTAGCTTACCTTTGGGACGGGTCCAGGTTTCTGAAGCTTTCTTT. The full variable domain, completed using reference TRBV19 and TRBJ1-1, is DGGITQSPKYLFRKEGQNVTLSCEQNLNHDAMYWYRQDPGQGLRLIYYSQIVNDFQKGDIAEGYSVSREKKESFPLTVTSAQKNPTAFYLCASSLPLGRVQVSEAFFGQGTRLTVV.

The chain links TRBV11-3 to TRBJ2-1; 12 positions agree with TRBD2. CDR1 is SGHNT, CDR2 YENEEA, per germline. The CDR3 has 16 amino acids. V dropped 5 bases and J dropped 6; count of bases not matched to a gene: 8. The CDR3 is CASSTPSGGAFNEQFF. CDR3 sequence (DNA): TGTGCCAGCAGCACCCCTAGCGGGGGGGCCTTCAATGAGCAGTTCTTC.

The chain carries TRBV11-3 and TRBJ1-5; TRBD1 matches 7 bases. This CDR3 contains 19 residues. Germline CDR1 reads SGHNT; CDR2 reads YENEEA. V lost 1 base and J lost 0; bases outside the gene matches: 12. The DNA for the CDR3 is TGTGCCAGCAGCTTAGTCTTGACAGGGAATCACTATAGCAATCAGCCCCAGCATTTT. Residues: CASSLVLTGNHYSNQPQHF.

The chain employs TRBV27 and TRBJ1-2, with D maybe TRBD1 (5 bases). Germline V gene lookup returns CDR1 MNHEY and CDR2 SMNVEV (reference sequence). This CDR3 region has 14 residues. V shed 5 bases and J shed 4 bases, with 14 bases lying between them. The CDR3 sequence: CASSTGPGLYGYTF. The CDR3 DNA reads as TGTGCCAGCAGTACGGGACCGGGTCTCTATGGCTACACCTTC.

This sequence joins TRBV14 and TRBJ1-2; D ambiguous. The CDR3 runs 16 residues. The V end was cut by 0 bases, the J end by 5 bases, with 16 bases between. The germline V gene has CDR1 SGHDN and CDR2 FVKESK. The CDR3 reads CASSQDQGFKGYGYTF. CDR3 in DNA: TGTGCCAGCAGCCAAGATCAAGGGTTTAAAGGGTATGGCTACACCTTC.

This sequence joins TRBV9 and TRBJ1-2, with a tentative D call TRBD1 (6 bases). V shed 4 bases and J shed 6 bases, with 19 bases lying between them. The CDR3 extends over 15 amino acids. Germline V CDR1 and CDR2: SGDLS, YYNGEE. CDR3 amino acids: CASSPRAGRGDGYTF. The CDR3 DNA follows: TGTGCCAGCAGCCCCAGAGCAGGGAGGGGGGATGGCTACACCTTC.

In nucleotides, the CDR3 is TGTGCTAGTGGTTTGGTACTAACAGATACGCAGTATTTT. It translates to CASGLVLTDTQYF. The chain is built from TRBV12-5 and TRBJ2-3; no clear D gene. V dropped 0 bases and J dropped 3 bases, with 4 bases sitting between them. Germline V gene sequence: CDR1 LGHNT, CDR2 FRNRAP. This CDR3 is 13 amino acids long.

This chain joins TRBV9 and TRBJ1-3, with 8 nucleotides matching TRBD1. The V segment lost 7 bases and the J segment 8 bases; nucleotides outside the gene matches: 5. This CDR3 has 12 residues. Germline V gene sequence: CDR1 SGDLS, CDR2 YYNGEE. CDR3 protein: CASGGQVDTIYF. CDR3 coding DNA: TGTGCCAGCGGGGGACAGGTGGACACCATATATTTT.

The rearrangement uses TRBV11-3 and TRBJ1-2, with no clear D. Trimming shortened V by 1 base and J by 4 bases, and 13 bases separated the two germline ends. CDR1 SGHNT and CDR2 YENEEA come from the germline V gene. The CDR3 extends over 15 amino acids. Here the CDR3 reads CASSLVGRGLYGYTF. The CDR3 DNA sequence: TGTGCCAGCAGCTTAGTGGGCAGAGGGCTCTATGGCTACACCTTC.

V usage is TRBV14 and J usage is TRBJ1-2; 8 bases align to TRBD1. Germline CDR1 reads SGHDN; CDR2 reads FVKESK. The length of the CDR3 is 16 residues. The ends lost 0 bases at V and 4 bases at J; junction bases unmatched: 7. This CDR3 reads CASSQDLLGTGYGYTF. DNA for the CDR3: TGTGCCAGCAGCCAAGATCTTTTGGGGACAGGCTATGGCTACACCTTC.

The rearrangement uses TRBV14 and TRBJ1-1; D gene ambiguous. Germline values: CDR1 SGHDN, CDR2 FVKESK. This CDR3 is 14 amino acids long. The V end lost 2 bases, the J end lost 8 bases, and 15 bases lay between the germline ends. CDR3 sequence (DNA): TGTGCCAGCAGCCAATTGTCGGACTTTCAAGAAGCTTTCTTT. This sequence encodes CASSQLSDFQEAFF.

This clone was detected once. The V call is TRBV9, the J call TRBJ1-4, with 7 bases identical to TRBD1. CDR1 and CDR2 (germline): SGDLS, YYNGEE. This CDR3 contains 16 residues. Trimming took 4 bases from V and 3 from J; bases not matched to a gene: 9. The CDR3 sequence: CASSQGGLGANEKLFF. The CDR3 DNA sequence: TGTGCCAGCAGCCAAGGGGGCCTCGGGGCTAATGAAAAACTGTTTTTT.